One sample yielded the 19 T cell receptor beta chains listed below, sequenced in a study of T cell changes during pregnancy in multiple sclerosis. Some clones are missing from TCRdb's copy, which holds only in-frame ones; the method was immunoSEQ multiplex PCR. Of about 29,000 clones listed, about 88% were seen once; the top ten hold around 7%. The input for sequencing was CD8+ T cells from peripheral blood mononuclear cells, taken after pregnancy. These TCRs come from a female donor with multiple sclerosis, enrolled in a pregnancy study.

This chain connects TRBV4-2 to TRBJ2-3; no clear D. This CDR3 comprises 16 residues. Trimming pared 2 bases from V and 4 bases from J, leaving 16 bases between. Germline CDR1 and CDR2: LGHNA and YNFKEQ. Here the CDR3 reads CASSQSGPGIPDTQYF. CDR3 nucleotides: TGTGCCAGCAGCCAATCTGGGCCAGGTATACCAGATACGCAGTATTTT.

The V gene is TRBV27, the J gene TRBJ2-2; D is ambiguous. This CDR3 is 12 amino acids long. V gave up 3 bases and J gave up 6 bases, with 5 bases separating them. Germline V lookup: CDR1 MNHEY, CDR2 SMNVEV (reference sequence). The CDR3 nucleotides read TGTGCCAGCAGTTTTCCATCCGGGGAGCTGTTTTTT. Its protein is CASSFPSGELFF.

This sequence joins TRBV5-5 and TRBJ2-7, with D perhaps matching TRBD2 (5 bases). Between the trimmed V and J ends, which lost 0 bases and 7 bases, there was a span of 11 bases. CDR3 length equals 13 residues. CDR1 is SGHKS, CDR2 YYEKEE, per germline (reference sequence). The CDR3 coding sequence is TGTGCCAGCAGCTTGGAGCCCCCGGGAGAGCAGTACTTC. Translating it yields CASSLEPPGEQYF.

The count of this clone is one. The CDR3 spells CASSFGGSYEQYF. The CDR3 region has the DNA TGTGCCAGCAGCTTCGGCGGGAGCTACGAGCAGTACTTC. This chain connects TRBV5-6 to TRBJ2-7; 7 bases align to TRBD2. CDR1 is SGHDT and CDR2 is YYEEEE in the germline V gene. With 2 bases clipped from V and 3 bases from J, the junction kept 2 bases outside the gene matches. This CDR3 spans 13 amino acids.

The chain combines TRBV15 with TRBJ2-5; D gene unclear. The CDR3 loop spans 16 amino acids. CDR1 and CDR2 (germline): LNHNV, YYDKDF (reference sequence). Trimming took off 0 bases at V and 2 bases at J, with 13 bases between the two ends. CDR3 residues: CATSRDPSRWQETQYF. Here the CDR3 DNA reads TGTGCCACCAGCAGAGATCCAAGCAGGTGGCAAGAGACCCAGTACTTC.

V and J are TRBV7-6 and TRBJ2-3; 7 bases align to TRBD1. CDR3 size: 15 residues. With V trimmed by 1 base and J by 5 bases, 6 bases remained unmatched. The germline V gene encodes CDR1 SGHVS and CDR2 FNYEAQ. The CDR3 bases are TGTGCCAGCAGCTTAGGACAGGGTTTTCTAGATACGCAGTATTTT. Translating it yields CASSLGQGFLDTQYF.

J is TRBJ2-5 and V is TRBV11-3; 7 nucleotides agree with TRBD1. The junction had 7 bases not matched to a gene; V was cut back by 5 bases and J by 1 base. The CDR3 sequence is 15 residues long. The V gene's germline CDR1 is SGHNT and CDR2 YENEEA. CDR3: CASSIRQGIQETQYF. CDR3 nucleotide sequence: TGTGCCAGCAGCATCAGACAGGGCATCCAAGAGACCCAGTACTTC.

About this clone: The junction differs from germline at one of its ends, possibly a read error. The CDR3 DNA reads TGCAGCGTCGAAGACAGGGAAAACGAGCAGTACTTC. Translated, it gives CSVEDRENEQYF. The J gene is TRBJ2-7, the V gene TRBV29-1; 7 positions agree with TRBD1. Germline lookup yields CDR1 SQVTM and CDR2 ANQGSEA. The CDR3 length is 12 residues.

This rearrangement joins TRBV27 to TRBJ2-7, with D uncertain. The germline CDR1 and CDR2 sequences are MNHEY and SMNVEV (reference sequence). V was clipped by 6 bases and J by 4 bases, with 7 bases between them. This CDR3 spans 11 amino acids. The CDR3 DNA reads as TGTGCCAGCAGCCTCCTATACGAGCAGTACTTC. Encoded protein: CASSLLYEQYF.

This chain connects TRBV5-1 to TRBJ2-1; perhaps TRBD2 as D (7 bases). The CDR3 has 18 amino acids. V lost 4 bases, J lost 6 bases, and 26 bases lay in between. CDR1 and CDR2 (germline): SGHRS, YFSETQ. For the CDR3, the DNA is TGCGCCAGCAGCCGGTTCGGGTCCCCCGAGGGGGAGGGCAATGAGCAGTTCTTC. It is translated as CASSRFGSPEGEGNEQFF.

This chain links TRBV27 with TRBJ2-5, with TRBD2 matching 9 bases. The V gene end was trimmed by 3 bases and the J gene end by 5 bases; junction bases not matched to a gene: 10. CDR3 size: 16 residues. Looked up from germline, CDR1 is MNHEY and CDR2 is SMNVEV (reference sequence). CDR3: CASSLSPAGGTETQYF. The CDR3 DNA reads as TGTGCCAGCAGTTTGAGTCCAGCGGGAGGAACGGAGACCCAGTACTTC.

The V call is TRBV11-3, the J call TRBJ2-1, with 10 bases matching TRBD2. The V segment lost 5 bases and the J segment 6 bases; nucleotides outside the gene matches: 7. CDR1 and CDR2 from the germline V gene are SGHNT and YENEEA. The CDR3 contains 15 residues. In DNA, the CDR3 is TGTGCCAGCAGCACCCAGCGGGAGGGCCTCAATGAGCAGTTCTTC. Residues: CASSTQREGLNEQFF.

The rearrangement links TRBV7-9 to TRBJ1-1; no clear D. CDR1 and CDR2 from the germline V gene are SEHNR and FQNEAQ (reference sequence). This CDR3 contains 13 residues. V was shortened by 8 bases and J by 0 bases, with 10 bases between the two germline ends. In DNA form, the CDR3 reads TGTGCCAGCCGCCGCGGGATGAACACTGAAGCTTTCTTT. It is translated as CASRRGMNTEAFF. The whole variable domain, filled in from reference TRBV7-9 and TRBJ1-1, reads DTGVSQNPRHKITKRGQNVTFRCDPISEHNRLYWYRQTLGQGPEFLTYFQNEAQLEKSRLLSDRFSAERPKGSFSTLEIQRTEQGDSAMYLCASRRGMNTEAFFGQGTRLTVV.

The chain uses TRBV16 and TRBJ2-7; TRBD2 might be the D (5 bases). The CDR3 has 15 residues. CDR1 KGHSY and CDR2 FQNENV come from the germline V gene. Trimming removed 0 bases at V and 2 bases at J, with 11 bases between. CDR3 protein: CASSQSGGSTYEQYF. The DNA of the CDR3 is TGTGCCAGCAGCCAATCCGGCGGGTCCACCTACGAGCAGTACTTC. Filled out from reference TRBV16 and TRBJ2-7, the complete variable domain reads GEEVAQTPKHLVRGEGQKAKLYCAPIKGHSYVFWYQQVLKNEFKFLISFQNENVFDETGMPKERFSAKCLPNSPCSLEIQATKLEDSAVYFCASSQSGGSTYEQYFGPGTRLTVT.

The genes are TRBV11-2 and TRBJ2-5; D gene ambiguous. The CDR3 length is 15 residues. V was trimmed by 4 bases and J by 2 bases, leaving 14 bases between them. Germline V gene lookup returns CDR1 SGHAT and CDR2 FQNNGV. The CDR3 spells CASSSGSHYQETQYF. As DNA, the CDR3 is TGTGCCAGCAGCTCTGGATCCCACTATCAAGAGACCCAGTACTTC.

This CDR3 is CAISESDRETEARNTIYF. The CDR3 nucleotides are TGTGCCATCAGTGAGTCGGACAGGGAAACAGAAGCCCGAAACACCATATATTTT. The chain joins TRBV10-3 to TRBJ1-3; 8 bases fit TRBD1. The CDR3 extends over 18 amino acids. With V trimmed by 0 bases and J by 5 bases, 12 bases remained unmatched. Germline loops: CDR1 ENHRY, CDR2 SYGVKD.

The chain links TRBV7-8 to TRBJ2-3; 9 nucleotides agree with TRBD2. Unmatched junction bases numbered 12, after V lost 4 bases and J lost 4 bases. From germline, CDR1 is SGHVS and CDR2 FQNEAQ. The CDR3 spans 17 residues. The CDR3 loop reads CASSSKGPGLASDTQYF. In DNA, the CDR3 is TGTGCCAGCAGCTCAAAAGGACCGGGACTAGCTTCAGATACGCAGTATTTT.

This clone came up a few times. The V gene is TRBV27, the J gene TRBJ1-2; possible D gene TRBD1, 6 bases. CDR1 MNHEY and CDR2 SMNVEV come from the germline V gene (reference sequence). V was cut by 6 bases and J by 4 bases, with 9 bases left in between. CDR3 size: 12 residues. The CDR3 nucleotides read TGTGCCAGCAGAATGGGGGCCTATGGCTACACCTTC. As protein: CASRMGAYGYTF.

The genes are TRBV4-3 and TRBJ2-7; D is possibly TRBD2 (6 bases). The V gene lost 0 bases and the J gene lost 3 bases, with 9 bases spanning the gap. This CDR3 contains 14 residues. Germline values: CDR1 LGHNA, CDR2 YSLEER. Here the CDR3 DNA reads TGCGCCAGCAGCCAAGATGGGAGGAACTACGAGCAGTACTTC. It codes for CASSQDGRNYEQYF.